What follows are 16 T cell receptor beta chains derived from one specimen sequenced in a study of T cells in Graves' hyperthyroidism and ophthalmopathy. Researchers amplified the TCR beta CDR3 regions from RNA transcripts. With the HTBI primer set, the TCR CDR3 went through a first round of RT-PCR. TCRdb itself ran the multiplex PCR reads through MiXCR, one entry per CDR3 protein. The sample has fewer than 650,000 distinct CDR3 sequences, 14% seen once. The source material was blood. The receptors stem from a woman in her thirties or forties with Graves' hyperthyroidism.

As to this clonotype: The junction and the germline gene differ at one end; a read error may be behind it. This chain links TRBV12-3 or TRBV12-4 with TRBJ1-6; D call uncertain. This CDR3 region has 16 residues. The chain's CDR3 is CASSLTASPYNLPLHF. The CDR3 DNA sequence: TGTGCCAGCAGTTTAACAGCGAGCCCCTATAATTTACCCCTCCACTTT.

This clonotype showed up many times. The V gene is TRBV28, the J gene TRBJ2-7; D call uncertain. The length of the CDR3 is 15 residues. Germline values: CDR1 MDHEN, CDR2 SYDVKM. Deletions cut 3 bases from V and 4 bases from J, with 16 bases between. The CDR3 nucleotides read TGTGCCAGCAGTTTTGTTCTAGGAAAAGGGTACGAGCAGTACTTC. Its protein product is CASSFVLGKGYEQYF. The full variable domain, completed using reference TRBV28 and TRBJ2-7, is DVKVTQSSRYLVKRTGEKVFLECVQDMDHENMFWYRQDPGLGLRLIYFSYDVKMKEKGDIPEGYSVSREKKERFSLILESASTNQTSMYLCASSFVLGKGYEQYFGPGTRLTVT.

Many counts were recorded for this clonotype. The chain is built from TRBV5-1 and TRBJ1-1; a possible D gene is TRBD1 (6 bases). The CDR3 runs 14 residues. Between the trimmed V and J ends, which lost 0 bases and 6 bases, there was a span of 12 bases. The germline V gene encodes CDR1 SGHRS and CDR2 YFSETQ. CDR3 sequence reads: CASSLGQAPPEAFF. The CDR3 DNA sequence: TGCGCCAGCAGCTTGGGACAGGCTCCGCCTGAAGCTTTCTTT.

Many counts were recorded for this clonotype. The J gene is TRBJ2-7, the V gene TRBV2, with D hard to call. This CDR3 comprises 13 residues. Deletions cut 7 bases from V and 2 bases from J, with 12 bases between. Germline CDR1 is SNHLY and CDR2 is FYNNEI. CDR3 in amino acids: CASTRMGTYEQYF. Here the CDR3 DNA reads TGTGCCAGCACCCGAATGGGGACCTACGAGCAGTACTTC.

This chain uses TRBV19 with TRBJ2-3, with 7 bases that match TRBD2. V gave up 3 bases and J gave up 4 bases; unmatched junction bases: 7. Germline lookup yields CDR1 LNHDA and CDR2 SQIVND (reference sequence). The CDR3 is 15 residues long. The CDR3 loop is CASSMQRGVSDTQYF. CDR3 coding DNA: TGTGCCAGTAGTATGCAGCGGGGCGTCTCAGATACGCAGTATTTT.

This clonotype has only a few counts. V gene TRBV2 combines with J gene TRBJ1-5; tentative D call: TRBD1 (5 bases). The CDR3 contains 13 residues. Trimming removed 8 bases from V and 1 base from J, with 9 bases in between. The germline gives CDR1 SNHLY, CDR2 FYNNEI. The CDR3 coding sequence is TGTGCCAGCCGTCGGGGGAGCAATCAGCCCCAGCATTTT. Translation gives CASRRGSNQPQHF.

Ten or more counts support this clonotype. The chain carries TRBV30 and TRBJ1-5, with TRBD1 matching 8 bases. V gave up 5 bases and J gave up 7 bases; unmatched junction bases: 7. Germline values: CDR1 GTSNPN, CDR2 SVGIG (reference sequence). The CDR3 consists of 13 residues. The CDR3 DNA follows: TGTGCCTGGTCCCGGGACAGGCGACAGCCCCAGCATTTT. Translation gives CAWSRDRRQPQHF.

The CDR3 DNA sequence: TGCGCCAGCAGCTCTGGGACAGGGAAGGACACTGAAGCTTTCTTT. It yields the protein CASSSGTGKDTEAFF. The chain links TRBV5-1 to TRBJ1-1, with 9 bases aligning to TRBD1. Germline CDR1 reads SGHRS; CDR2 reads YFSETQ. V was clipped by 3 bases and J by 3 bases; unmatched bases: 6. The CDR3 has 15 residues.

At least ten counts were recorded for this clonotype. The chain links TRBV11-2 to TRBJ1-1; D is perhaps TRBD1 (6 bases). V lost 3 bases to trimming and J lost 5 bases, with 16 bases between them. Germline CDR1 reads SGHAT; CDR2 reads FQNNGV. The CDR3 consists of 15 residues. The CDR3 here is CASSFARGSWTEAFF. The CDR3 DNA follows: TGTGCCAGCAGCTTTGCGAGGGGGTCTTGGACTGAAGCTTTCTTT.

The sample holds many counts of this clonotype. J is TRBJ1-3 and V is TRBV12-3 or TRBV12-4; no definite D call. This CDR3 spans 14 amino acids. The V gene lost 3 bases and the J gene lost 4 bases, with 10 bases spanning the gap. CDR3 region: CASSFSNSGNTIYF. The CDR3 coding sequence is TGTGCCAGCAGTTTTAGCAATAGCGGAAACACCATATATTTT.

This clonotype was seen a handful of times. The chain recombines TRBV29-1 with TRBJ2-1, with 9 positions matching TRBD2. This CDR3 is built from 14 residues. V shed 0 bases and J 13 bases; nucleotides not matched to a gene: 10. Germline lookup yields CDR1 SQVTM and CDR2 ANQGSEA. The CDR3 region has the DNA TGCAGCGTTGAAGACAGGGGGGGACTAGCAACCCAGTTCTTC. It codes for CSVEDRGGLATQFF.

In this sample, this clonotype turned up a few times. This sequence joins TRBV7-8 and TRBJ2-1; D call uncertain. Germline CDR1 and CDR2: SGHVS and FQNEAQ. CDR3 size: 15 residues. V lost 4 bases and J 3 bases, leaving 13 bases between the germline ends. The CDR3 DNA sequence: TGTGCCAGCAGCTGGCAGGACGGCCTCTACAATGAGCAGTTCTTC. Its translation: CASSWQDGLYNEQFF.

This clonotype has ten or more counts. This CDR3 reads CASSLAAAGLSYEQYF. The DNA of the CDR3 is TGTGCCAGCAGCTTAGCGGCGGCAGGCCTCTCCTACGAGCAGTACTTC. This sequence joins TRBV7-9 and TRBJ2-7; no clear D gene. V was trimmed by 0 bases and J by 0 bases, leaving 12 bases between them. This CDR3 contains 16 residues. Germline V gene lookup returns CDR1 SEHNR and CDR2 FQNEAQ (reference sequence).

The rearrangement joins TRBV9 to TRBJ2-7; D might be TRBD1 (6 bases). The germline V gene has CDR1 SGDLS and CDR2 YYNGEE. With 0 bases removed from V and 3 bases from J, the gap between germline ends came to 10 bases. There are 14 residues in the CDR3. For the CDR3, the DNA is TGTGCCAGCAGCGTAGGGGACACCTACTACGAGCAGTACTTC. It encodes CASSVGDTYYEQYF.

This clonotype was counted only a few times. The V gene is TRBV5-1, the J gene TRBJ1-5; possibly TRBD1 for D (6 bases). CDR3 length: 15 residues. Germline loops: CDR1 SGHRS, CDR2 YFSETQ. V was clipped by 0 bases and J by 6 bases, with 13 bases between them. Here the CDR3 reads CASSLGGGRAQPQHF. The CDR3 bases are TGCGCCAGCAGCTTGGGGGGGGGCCGAGCTCAGCCCCAGCATTTT. The whole variable domain, remainder taken from reference TRBV5-1 and TRBJ1-5, is KAGVTQTPRYLIKTRGQQVTLSCSPISGHRSVSWYQQTPGQGLQFLFEYFSETQRNKGNFPGRFSGRQFSNSRSEMNVSTLELGDSALYLCASSLGGGRAQPQHFGDGTRLSIL.

V gene TRBV15 combines with J gene TRBJ2-6; no firm D call. The germline V and J ends were trimmed by 0 bases and 0 bases, with 3 bases remaining between them. The CDR3 is 15 residues long. Per germline, CDR1 LNHNV and CDR2 YYDKDF (reference sequence). CDR3 sequence (DNA): TGTGCCACCAGCAGAGAAGGCTCTGGGGCCAACGTCCTGACTTTC. It translates to CATSREGSGANVLTF.